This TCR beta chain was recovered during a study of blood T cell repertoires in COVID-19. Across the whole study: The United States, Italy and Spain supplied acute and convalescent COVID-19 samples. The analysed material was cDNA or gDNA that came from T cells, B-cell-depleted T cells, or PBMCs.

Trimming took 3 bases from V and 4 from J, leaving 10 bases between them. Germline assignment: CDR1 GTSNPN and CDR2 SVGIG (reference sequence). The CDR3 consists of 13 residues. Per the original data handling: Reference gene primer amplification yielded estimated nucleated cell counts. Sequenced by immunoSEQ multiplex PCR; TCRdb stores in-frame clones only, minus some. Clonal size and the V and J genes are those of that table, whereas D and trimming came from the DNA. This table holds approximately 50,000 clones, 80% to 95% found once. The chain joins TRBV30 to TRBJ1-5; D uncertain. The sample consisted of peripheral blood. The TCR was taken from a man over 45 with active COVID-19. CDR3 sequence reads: CAWSTRENQPQHF. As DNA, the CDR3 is TGTGCCTGGAGCACACGGGAGAATCAGCCCCAGCATTTT.